This T cell receptor (beta chain) is from a study of blood T cell repertoires in COVID-19. V lost 4 bases and J lost 5, with 21 bases in between. Germline V gene data show CDR1 as MNHEY and CDR2 as SVGEGT. CDR3 length: 17 residues. Cohort assignment relied on participant-reported clinical history. Cohort 3 recovery required two negative PCRs, clearance, or symptom resolution. In the authors' methods: Counts of nucleated cells, estimated from reference gene primer amplification, were obtained. Profiled with immunoSEQ multiplex PCR; TCRdb holds only in-frame clones, not every one. The DNA gave D and trimming, while V, J and clone size come from that table. The sample records about 180,000 clones, 86% being singletons.

This chain links TRBV6-2 or TRBV6-3 with TRBJ2-1; possibly TRBD2 for D (5 bases). The sample comprised PBMCs or T cells enriched from blood (not recorded which). This receptor was taken from a woman in her 30s who had recovered from COVID-19. The CDR3 here is CASSSFVARLSNNEQFF. The CDR3 bases are TGTGCCAGCAGTTCCTTTGTAGCCCGACTAAGCAACAATGAGCAGTTCTTC.